This T cell receptor beta chain was identified in a study of shared clonotypes between healthy human individuals. Study-level information: In total, the donors were two women and a few men aged 18 to 49.

Donors, without exception, were Caucasian adults residing in Nashville, Tennessee. The assay was immunoSEQ multiplex PCR, and TCRdb's table has in-frame clones only and misses some. The repertoire includes about 2.3 million clones, 80% to 95% of them detected once, and 0.39% sits in the top ten. A word on this clone: Its antigen is unidentified.

General study points: About 4.5% of naive CD4 clonotypes were common to several donors. It was the non-shared clonotypes that had lower generation probabilities than clonotypes shared by all four donors.

Germline assignment: CDR1 SNHLY and CDR2 FYNNEI. Trimming shortened V by 7 bases and J by 12 bases, and 28 bases separated the two germline ends. CDR3 length equals 16 residues. The source material was naive CD4+ T cells from PBMCs. Noted subset: CD45RA+ positively selected. V is TRBV2 and J is TRBJ2-1, with D possibly matching TRBD1 (6 bases). The sequence was collected from a man aged 18-30 years in good health. Some clones in this sample may be carry-over from other donors' samples. The CDR3 reads CASTKSRDTGGFWQFF. DNA of the CDR3: TGTGCCAGCACCAAATCCCGGGACACGGGCGGTTTTTGGCAGTTCTTC.